What follows are 4 T cell receptor beta chains derived from one specimen sequenced in a study of blood T cells in healthy people across ages. A second PCR, run for roughly 7 to 11 cycles, used a sample-barcoded 5' primer plus a J-beta primer mix. TCRdb reprocessed the 5' RACE reads via MiXCR and lists one record per CDR3 protein. The top ten hold approximately 30% of the sample, which has roughly 860,000 distinct CDR3 sequences, around two thirds seen once. What was sequenced was blood. The receptors were gathered from a man aged 30-40 years in good health.

The rearrangement uses TRBV28 and TRBJ2-3; 10 bases align to TRBD1. This CDR3 region has 18 residues. Germline V gene data show CDR1 as MDHEN and CDR2 as SYDVKM. V trimming: 2 bases; J trimming: 3 bases; junction bases outside the gene matches: 11. DNA for the CDR3: TGTGCCAGCAGTTTACCCGGGACAGGGGCCTATCGGACAGATACGCAGTATTTT. Its translation is CASSLPGTGAYRTDTQYF.

The chain uses TRBV15 and TRBJ1-2; no reliable D call. V lost 0 bases and J 8 bases, leaving 16 bases between the germline ends. The CDR3 contains 15 residues. CDR1 and CDR2 from the germline V gene are LNHNV and YYDKDF (reference sequence). CDR3 in DNA: TGTGCCACCAGCAGAGATAAAGACGGCCGTCGGGGCTACACCTTC. It encodes CATSRDKDGRRGYTF.

The chain carries TRBV5-1 and TRBJ1-2, with D possibly being TRBD1 (5 bases). This CDR3 region has 18 residues. Germline CDR1 is SGHRS and CDR2 is YFSETQ. The V gene lost 0 bases and the J gene lost 4 bases, with 22 bases spanning the gap. Here the CDR3 reads CASSLGPPGTSTFYGYTF. CDR3 in DNA: TGCGCCAGCAGCTTGGGGCCCCCAGGGACCTCCACCTTCTATGGCTACACCTTC.

The V gene is TRBV5-5, the J gene TRBJ1-5; D is unclear. Germline-derived CDR1 and CDR2 are SGHKS and YYEKEE (reference sequence). The length of the CDR3 is 13 residues. Deletions cut 5 bases from V and 7 bases from J, with 13 bases between. CDR3: CASRGVEGQPQHF. The DNA for the CDR3 is TGTGCCAGCAGGGGCGTGGAGGGACAGCCCCAGCATTTT.